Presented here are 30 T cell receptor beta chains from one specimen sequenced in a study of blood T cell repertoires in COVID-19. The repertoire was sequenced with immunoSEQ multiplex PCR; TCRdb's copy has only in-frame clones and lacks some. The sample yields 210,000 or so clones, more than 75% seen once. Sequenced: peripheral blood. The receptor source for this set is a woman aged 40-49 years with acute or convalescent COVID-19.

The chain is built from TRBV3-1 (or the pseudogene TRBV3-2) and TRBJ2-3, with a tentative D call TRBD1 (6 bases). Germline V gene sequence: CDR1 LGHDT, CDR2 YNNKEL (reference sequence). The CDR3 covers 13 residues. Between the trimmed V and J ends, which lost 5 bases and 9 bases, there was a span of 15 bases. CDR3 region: CASSVPGQITQYF. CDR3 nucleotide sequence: TGTGCCAGCAGCGTACCGGGACAAATAACGCAGTATTTT.

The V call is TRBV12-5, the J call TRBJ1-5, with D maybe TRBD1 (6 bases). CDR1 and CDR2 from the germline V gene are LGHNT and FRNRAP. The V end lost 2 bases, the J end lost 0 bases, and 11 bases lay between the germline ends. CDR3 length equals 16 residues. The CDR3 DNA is TGTGCTAGTGGTTTGACCTGGACAGATAGCAATCAGCCCCAGCATTTT. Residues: CASGLTWTDSNQPQHF.

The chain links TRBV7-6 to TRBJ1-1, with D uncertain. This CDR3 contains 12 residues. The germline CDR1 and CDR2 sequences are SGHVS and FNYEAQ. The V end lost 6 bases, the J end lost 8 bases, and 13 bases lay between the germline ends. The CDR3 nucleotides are TGTGCCAGCAGTCCAATCGCGGAGGAAGCTTTCTTT. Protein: CASSPIAEEAFF.

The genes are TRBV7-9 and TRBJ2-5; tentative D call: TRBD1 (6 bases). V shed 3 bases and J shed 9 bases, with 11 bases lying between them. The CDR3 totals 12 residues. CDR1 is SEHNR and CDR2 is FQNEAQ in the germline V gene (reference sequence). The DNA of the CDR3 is TGTGCCAGCAGCTTGGAAGCAGGGGCCCAGTACTTC. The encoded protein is CASSLEAGAQYF.

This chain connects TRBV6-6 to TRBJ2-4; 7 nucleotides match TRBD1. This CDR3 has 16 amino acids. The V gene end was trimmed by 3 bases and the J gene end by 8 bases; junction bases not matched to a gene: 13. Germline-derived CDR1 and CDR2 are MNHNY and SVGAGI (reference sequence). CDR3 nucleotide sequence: TGTGCCAGCAGTTATGGTCCGTTTTTCCAGGGGGACATTCAGTACTTC. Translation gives CASSYGPFFQGDIQYF.

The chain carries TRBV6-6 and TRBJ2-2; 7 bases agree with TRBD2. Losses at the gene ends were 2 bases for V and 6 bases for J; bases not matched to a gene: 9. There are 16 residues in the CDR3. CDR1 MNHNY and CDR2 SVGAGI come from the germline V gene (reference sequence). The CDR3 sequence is CASSYIGGNFPGELFF. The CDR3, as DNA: TGTGCCAGCAGTTACATCGGGGGGAATTTTCCCGGGGAGCTGTTTTTT.

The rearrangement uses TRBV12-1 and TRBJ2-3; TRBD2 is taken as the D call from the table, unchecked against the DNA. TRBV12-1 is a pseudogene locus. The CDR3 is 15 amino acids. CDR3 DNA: TGTGCCAGCAGCCGGCCGGGTCTTAGCACAGATACGCAGTATTTT. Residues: CASSRPGLSTDTQYF.

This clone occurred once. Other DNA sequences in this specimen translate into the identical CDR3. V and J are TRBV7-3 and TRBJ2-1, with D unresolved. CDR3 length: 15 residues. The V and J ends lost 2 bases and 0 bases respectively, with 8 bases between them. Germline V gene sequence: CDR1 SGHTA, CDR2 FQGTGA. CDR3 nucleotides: TGTGCCAGCAGCTTAGACCGGAGCTCCTACAATGAGCAGTTCTTC. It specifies CASSLDRSSYNEQFF. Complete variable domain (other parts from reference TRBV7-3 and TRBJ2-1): GAGVSQTPSNKVTEKGKYVELRCDPISGHTALYWYRQSLGQGPEFLIYFQGTGAADDSGLPNDRFFAVRPEGSVSTLKIQRTERGDSAVYLCASSLDRSSYNEQFFGPGTRLTVL.

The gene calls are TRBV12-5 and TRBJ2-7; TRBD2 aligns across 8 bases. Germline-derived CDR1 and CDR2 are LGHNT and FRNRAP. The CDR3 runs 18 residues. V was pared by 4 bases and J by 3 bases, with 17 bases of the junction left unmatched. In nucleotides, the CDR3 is TGTGCTAGTGGTTCTACCCCCGGACTAGCCCTCACCCTCTACGAGCAGTACTTC. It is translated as CASGSTPGLALTLYEQYF.

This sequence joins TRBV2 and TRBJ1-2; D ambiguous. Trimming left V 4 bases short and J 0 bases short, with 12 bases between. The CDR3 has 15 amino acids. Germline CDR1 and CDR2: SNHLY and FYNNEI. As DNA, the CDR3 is TGTGCCAGCAGTGCTTCGGGGTTAGCTAACTATGGCTACACCTTC. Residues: CASSASGLANYGYTF.

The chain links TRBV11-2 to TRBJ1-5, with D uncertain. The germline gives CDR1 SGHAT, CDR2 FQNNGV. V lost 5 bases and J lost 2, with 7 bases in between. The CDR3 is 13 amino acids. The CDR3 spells CASSPTGNQPQHF. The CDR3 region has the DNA TGTGCCAGCAGCCCAACAGGCAATCAGCCCCAGCATTTT.

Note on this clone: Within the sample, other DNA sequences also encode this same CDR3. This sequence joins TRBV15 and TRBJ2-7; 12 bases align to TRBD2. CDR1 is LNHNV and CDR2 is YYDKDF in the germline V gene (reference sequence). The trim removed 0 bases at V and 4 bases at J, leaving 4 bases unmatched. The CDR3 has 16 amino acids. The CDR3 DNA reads TGTGCCACCAGCAGAGAAGGACTAGCGGGAAAGTACGAGCAGTACTTC. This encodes CATSREGLAGKYEQYF. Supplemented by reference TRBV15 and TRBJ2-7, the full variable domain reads DAMVIQNPRYQVTQFGKPVTLSCSQTLNHNVMYWYQQKSSQAPKLLFHYYDKDFNNEADTPDNFQSRRPNTSFCFLDIRSPGLGDTAMYLCATSREGLAGKYEQYFGPGTRLTVT.

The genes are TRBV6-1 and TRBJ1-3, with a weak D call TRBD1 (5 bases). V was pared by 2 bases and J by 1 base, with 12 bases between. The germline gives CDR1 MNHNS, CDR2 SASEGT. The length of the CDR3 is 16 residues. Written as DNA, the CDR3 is TGTGCCAGCAGTGAATACCCGCCAGGGTCTGGAAACACCATATATTTT. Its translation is CASSEYPPGSGNTIYF.

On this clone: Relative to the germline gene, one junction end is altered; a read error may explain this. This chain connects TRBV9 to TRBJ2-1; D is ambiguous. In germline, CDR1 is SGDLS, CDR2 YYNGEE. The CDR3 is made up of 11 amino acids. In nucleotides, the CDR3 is TGTGCCAGCAGCGTAGGAATTGAGGCCGTCTTC. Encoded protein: CASSVGIEAVF.

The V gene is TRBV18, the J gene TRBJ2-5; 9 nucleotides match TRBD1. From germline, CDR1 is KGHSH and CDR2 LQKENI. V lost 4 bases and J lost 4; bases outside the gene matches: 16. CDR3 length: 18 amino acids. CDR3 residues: CASSLLGQGNLLRETQYF. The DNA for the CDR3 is TGTGCCAGCTCACTCCTGGGACAGGGAAATTTGTTGAGAGAGACCCAGTACTTC.

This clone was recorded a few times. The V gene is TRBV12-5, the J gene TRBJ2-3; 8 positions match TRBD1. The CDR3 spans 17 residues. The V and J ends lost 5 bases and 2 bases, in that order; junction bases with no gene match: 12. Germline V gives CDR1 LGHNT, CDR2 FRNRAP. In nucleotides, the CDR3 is TGTGCTAGTGGTCAGACCGCGGGACAGGCTTTCACAGATACGCAGTATTTT. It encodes CASGQTAGQAFTDTQYF.

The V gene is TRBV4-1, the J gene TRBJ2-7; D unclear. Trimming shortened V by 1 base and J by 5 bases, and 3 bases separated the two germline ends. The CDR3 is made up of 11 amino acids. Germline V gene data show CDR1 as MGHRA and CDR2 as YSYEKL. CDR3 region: CASSQANEQYF. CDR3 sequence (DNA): TGCGCCAGCAGCCAAGCTAACGAGCAGTACTTC.

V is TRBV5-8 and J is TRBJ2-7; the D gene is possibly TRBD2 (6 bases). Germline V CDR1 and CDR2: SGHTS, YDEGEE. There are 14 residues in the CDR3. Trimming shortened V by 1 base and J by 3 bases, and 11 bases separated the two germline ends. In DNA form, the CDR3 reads TGTGCCAGCAGCTTGATTGGGACTGGCTACGAGCAGTACTTC. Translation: CASSLIGTGYEQYF. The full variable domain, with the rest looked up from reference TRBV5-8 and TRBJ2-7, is EAGVTQSPTHLIKTRGQQATLRCSPISGHTSVYWYQQALGLGLQFLLWYDEGEERNRGNFPPRFSGRQFPNYSSELNVNALELEDSALYLCASSLIGTGYEQYFGPGTRLTVT.

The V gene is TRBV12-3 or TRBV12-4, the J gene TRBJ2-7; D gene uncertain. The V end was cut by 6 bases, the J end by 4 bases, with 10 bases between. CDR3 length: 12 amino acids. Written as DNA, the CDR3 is TGTGCCAGCAGCCGCACAGATTACGAGCAGTACTTC. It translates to CASSRTDYEQYF.

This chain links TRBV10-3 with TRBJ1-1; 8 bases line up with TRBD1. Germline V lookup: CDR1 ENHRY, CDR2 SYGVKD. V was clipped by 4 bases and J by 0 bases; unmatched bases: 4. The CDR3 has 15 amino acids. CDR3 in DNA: TGTGCCATCAGTGGGACAGGGTCTTTGAACACTGAAGCTTTCTTT. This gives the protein CAISGTGSLNTEAFF.

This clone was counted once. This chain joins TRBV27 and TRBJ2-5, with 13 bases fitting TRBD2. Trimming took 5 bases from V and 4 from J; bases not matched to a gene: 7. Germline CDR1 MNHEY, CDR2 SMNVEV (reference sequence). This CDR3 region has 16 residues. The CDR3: CASSLRLAGGPETQYF. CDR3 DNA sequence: TGTGCCAGCAGTCTAAGACTAGCGGGAGGTCCAGAGACCCAGTACTTC.

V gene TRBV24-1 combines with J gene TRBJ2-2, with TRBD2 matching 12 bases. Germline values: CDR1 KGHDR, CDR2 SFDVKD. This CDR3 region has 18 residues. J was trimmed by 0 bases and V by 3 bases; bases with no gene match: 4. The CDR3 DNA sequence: TGTGCCACCAGTGATCCTAGCGGGAGGGACGCGAACACCGGGGAGCTGTTTTTT. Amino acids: CATSDPSGRDANTGELFF.

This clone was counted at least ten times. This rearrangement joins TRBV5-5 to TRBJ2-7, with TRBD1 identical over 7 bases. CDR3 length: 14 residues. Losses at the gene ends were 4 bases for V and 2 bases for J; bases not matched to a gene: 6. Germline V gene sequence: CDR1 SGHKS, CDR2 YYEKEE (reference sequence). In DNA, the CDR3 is TGTGCCAGCAGCCTCGGACAGGTTGCCTACGAGCAGTACTTC. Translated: CASSLGQVAYEQYF.

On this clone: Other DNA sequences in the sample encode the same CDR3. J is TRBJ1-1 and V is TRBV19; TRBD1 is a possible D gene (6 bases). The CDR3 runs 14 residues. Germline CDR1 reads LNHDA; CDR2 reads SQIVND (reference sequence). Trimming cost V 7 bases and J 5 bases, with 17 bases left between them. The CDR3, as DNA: TGTGCCAGTACTCCGAGGGGGGGCGTGACTGAAGCTTTCTTT. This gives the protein CASTPRGGVTEAFF. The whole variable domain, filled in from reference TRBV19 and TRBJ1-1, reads DGGITQSPKYLFRKEGQNVTLSCEQNLNHDAMYWYRQDPGQGLRLIYYSQIVNDFQKGDIAEGYSVSREKKESFPLTVTSAQKNPTAFYLCASTPRGGVTEAFFGQGTRLTVV.

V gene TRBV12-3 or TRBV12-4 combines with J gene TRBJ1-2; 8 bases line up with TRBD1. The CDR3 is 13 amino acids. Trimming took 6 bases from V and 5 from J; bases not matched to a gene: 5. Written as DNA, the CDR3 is TGTGCCAGCAGCTCGGGACAGGTGTATGGCTACACCTTC. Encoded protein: CASSSGQVYGYTF.

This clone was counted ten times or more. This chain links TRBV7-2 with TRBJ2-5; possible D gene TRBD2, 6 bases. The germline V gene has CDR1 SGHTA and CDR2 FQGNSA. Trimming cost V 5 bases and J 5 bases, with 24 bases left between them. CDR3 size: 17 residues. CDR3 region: CASSHSQLGAGQETQYF. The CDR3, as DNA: TGTGCCAGCAGCCACAGCCAACTCGGAGCGGGCCAGGAGACCCAGTACTTC.

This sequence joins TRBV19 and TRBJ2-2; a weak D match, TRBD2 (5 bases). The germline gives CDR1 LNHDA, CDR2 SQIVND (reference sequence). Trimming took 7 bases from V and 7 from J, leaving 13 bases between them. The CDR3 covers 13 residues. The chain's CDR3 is CASTRGSGGELFF. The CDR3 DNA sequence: TGTGCCAGTACTCGAGGGTCTGGCGGGGAGCTGTTTTTT.

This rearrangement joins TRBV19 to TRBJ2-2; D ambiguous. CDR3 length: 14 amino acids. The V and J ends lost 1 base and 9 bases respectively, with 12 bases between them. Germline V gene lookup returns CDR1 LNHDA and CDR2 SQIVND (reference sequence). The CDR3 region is CASSIARYRRELFF. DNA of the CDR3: TGTGCCAGTAGTATAGCCAGATACAGAAGGGAGCTGTTTTTT.

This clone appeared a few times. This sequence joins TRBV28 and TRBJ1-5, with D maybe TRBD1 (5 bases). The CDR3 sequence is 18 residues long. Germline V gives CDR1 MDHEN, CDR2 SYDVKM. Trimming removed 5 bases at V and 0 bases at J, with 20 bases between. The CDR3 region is CASSMTDFSSYSNQPQHF. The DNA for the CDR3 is TGTGCCAGCAGTATGACAGATTTTTCCTCCTATAGCAATCAGCCCCAGCATTTT.

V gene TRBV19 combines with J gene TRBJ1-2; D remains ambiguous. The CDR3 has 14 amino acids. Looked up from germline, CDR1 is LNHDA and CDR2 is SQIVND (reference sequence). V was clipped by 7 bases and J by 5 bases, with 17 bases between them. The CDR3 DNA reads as TGTGCCAGTACTCAGTCGTGGGCGGGATATGGCTACACCTTC. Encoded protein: CASTQSWAGYGYTF.